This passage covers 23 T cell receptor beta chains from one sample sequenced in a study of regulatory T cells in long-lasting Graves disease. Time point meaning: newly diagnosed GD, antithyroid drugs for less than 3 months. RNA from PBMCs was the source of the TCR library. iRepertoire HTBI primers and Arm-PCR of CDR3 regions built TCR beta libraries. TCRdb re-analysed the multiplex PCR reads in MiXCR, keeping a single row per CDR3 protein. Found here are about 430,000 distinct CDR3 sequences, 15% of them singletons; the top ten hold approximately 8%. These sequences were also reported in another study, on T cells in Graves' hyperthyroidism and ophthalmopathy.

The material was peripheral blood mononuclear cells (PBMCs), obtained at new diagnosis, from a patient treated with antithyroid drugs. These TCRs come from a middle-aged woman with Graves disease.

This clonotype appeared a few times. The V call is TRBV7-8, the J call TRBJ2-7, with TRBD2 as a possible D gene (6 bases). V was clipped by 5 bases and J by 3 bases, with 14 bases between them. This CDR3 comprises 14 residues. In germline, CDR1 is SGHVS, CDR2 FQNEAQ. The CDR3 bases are TGTGCCAGCAGCCTATTCGGGACTTACTACGAGCAGTACTTC. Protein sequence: CASSLFGTYYEQYF.

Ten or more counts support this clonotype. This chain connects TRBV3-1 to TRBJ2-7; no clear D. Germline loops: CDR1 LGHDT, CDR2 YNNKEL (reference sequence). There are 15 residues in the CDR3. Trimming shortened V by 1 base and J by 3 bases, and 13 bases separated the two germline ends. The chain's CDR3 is CASSQGGGGYYEQYF. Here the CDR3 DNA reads TGTGCCAGCAGCCAAGGAGGCGGCGGATACTACGAGCAGTACTTC.

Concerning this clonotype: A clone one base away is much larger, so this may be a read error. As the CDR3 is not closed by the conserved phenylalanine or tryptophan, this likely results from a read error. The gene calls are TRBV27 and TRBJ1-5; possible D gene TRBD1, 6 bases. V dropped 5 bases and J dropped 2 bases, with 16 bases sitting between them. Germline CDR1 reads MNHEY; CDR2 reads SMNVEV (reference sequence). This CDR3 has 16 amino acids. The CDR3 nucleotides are TGTGCCAGCAGTCCCACTACAGGGTTGGGCAATCAGCCCCAGCATCTT. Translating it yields CASSPTTGLGNQPQHL.

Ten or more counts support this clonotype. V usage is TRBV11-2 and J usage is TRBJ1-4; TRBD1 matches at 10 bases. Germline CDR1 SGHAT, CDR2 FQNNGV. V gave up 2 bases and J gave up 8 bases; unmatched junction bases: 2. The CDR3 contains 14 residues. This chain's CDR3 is CASSLTDRGEKLFF. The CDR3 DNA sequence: TGTGCCAGCAGCTTAACGGACAGGGGGGAAAAACTGTTTTTT.

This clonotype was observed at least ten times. The CDR3 reads CSARPGQTSVEQYF. CDR3 DNA sequence: TGCAGTGCTCGCCCGGGCCAAACGTCGGTCGAGCAGTACTTC. The chain combines TRBV20-1 with TRBJ2-7; D is ambiguous. Trimming pared 5 bases from V and 6 bases from J, leaving 20 bases between. This CDR3 spans 14 amino acids. Looked up from germline, CDR1 is DFQATT and CDR2 is SNEGSKA (reference sequence).

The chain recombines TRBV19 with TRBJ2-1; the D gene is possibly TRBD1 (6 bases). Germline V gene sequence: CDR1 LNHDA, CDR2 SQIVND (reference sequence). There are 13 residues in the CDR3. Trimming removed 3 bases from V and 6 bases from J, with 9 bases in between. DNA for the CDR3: TGTGCCAGTAGTATTGAGGACAGCAATGAGCAGTTCTTC. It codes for CASSIEDSNEQFF. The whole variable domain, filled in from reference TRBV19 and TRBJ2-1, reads DGGITQSPKYLFRKEGQNVTLSCEQNLNHDAMYWYRQDPGQGLRLIYYSQIVNDFQKGDIAEGYSVSREKKESFPLTVTSAQKNPTAFYLCASSIEDSNEQFFGPGTRLTVL.

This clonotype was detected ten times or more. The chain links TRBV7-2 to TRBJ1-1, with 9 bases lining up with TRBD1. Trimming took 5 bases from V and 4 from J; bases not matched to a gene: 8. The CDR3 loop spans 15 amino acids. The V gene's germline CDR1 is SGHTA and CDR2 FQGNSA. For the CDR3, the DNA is TGTGCCAGCAGCCCCGGGACAGGGTTCCCCACTGAAGCTTTCTTT. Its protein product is CASSPGTGFPTEAFF.

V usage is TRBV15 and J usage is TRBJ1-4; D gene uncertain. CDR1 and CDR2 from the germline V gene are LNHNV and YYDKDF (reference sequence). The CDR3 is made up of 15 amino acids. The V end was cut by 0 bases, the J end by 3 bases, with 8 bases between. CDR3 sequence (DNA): TGTGCCACCAGCAGAGATCGCAGTCCTAATGAAAAACTGTTTTTT. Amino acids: CATSRDRSPNEKLFF.

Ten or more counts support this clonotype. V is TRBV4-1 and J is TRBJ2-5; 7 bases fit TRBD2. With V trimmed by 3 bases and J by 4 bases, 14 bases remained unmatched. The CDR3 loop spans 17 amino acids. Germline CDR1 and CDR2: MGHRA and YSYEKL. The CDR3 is CASSHSTGGPGGETQYF. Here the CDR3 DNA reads TGCGCCAGCAGCCACTCAACGGGAGGACCCGGCGGAGAGACCCAGTACTTC.

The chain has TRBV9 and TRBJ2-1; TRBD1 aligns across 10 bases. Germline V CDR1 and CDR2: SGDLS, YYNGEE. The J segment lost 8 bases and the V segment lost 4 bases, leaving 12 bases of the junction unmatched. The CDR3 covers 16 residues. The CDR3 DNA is TGTGCCAGCAGCCAACCCGGGACAGGGGCGCACGATGAGCAGTTCTTC. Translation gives CASSQPGTGAHDEQFF.

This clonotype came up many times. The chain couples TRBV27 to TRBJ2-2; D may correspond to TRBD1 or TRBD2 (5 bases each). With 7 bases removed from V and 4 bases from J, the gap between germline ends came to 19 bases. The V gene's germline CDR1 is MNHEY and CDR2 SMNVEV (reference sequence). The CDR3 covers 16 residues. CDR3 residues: CASKGLRGTFTGELFF. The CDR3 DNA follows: TGTGCCAGCAAGGGGCTTAGAGGGACCTTCACCGGGGAGCTGTTTTTT.

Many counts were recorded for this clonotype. The CDR3 loop reads CASNRVGLRTEAFF. The CDR3, as DNA: TGTGCCAGCAATCGAGTTGGGTTGAGAACTGAAGCTTTCTTT. The gene calls are TRBV12-3 or TRBV12-4 and TRBJ1-1; unclear D gene. Trimming pared 7 bases from V and 5 bases from J, leaving 17 bases between. This CDR3 is built from 14 residues.

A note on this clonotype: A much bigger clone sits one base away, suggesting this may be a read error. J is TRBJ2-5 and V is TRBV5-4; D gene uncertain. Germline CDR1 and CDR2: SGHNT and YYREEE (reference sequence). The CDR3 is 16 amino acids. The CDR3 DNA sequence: TGTGCCAGCAGACTTAACCTTGCCGACGGCCAAGAGACCCGGTACTTC. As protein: CASRLNLADGQETRYF.

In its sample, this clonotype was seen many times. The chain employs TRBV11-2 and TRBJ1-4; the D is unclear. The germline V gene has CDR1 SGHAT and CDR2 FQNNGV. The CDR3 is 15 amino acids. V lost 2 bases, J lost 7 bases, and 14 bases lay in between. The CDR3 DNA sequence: TGTGCCAGCAGCTTATCATATGTCCATGGTGAAAAACTGTTTTTT. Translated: CASSLSYVHGEKLFF.

This CDR3 reads CSVVWDYNEQFF. CDR3 in DNA: TGCAGCGTTGTTTGGGACTACAATGAGCAGTTCTTC. The gene calls are TRBV29-1 and TRBJ2-1; D call uncertain. Trimming took off 4 bases at V and 3 bases at J, with 7 bases between the two ends. The germline CDR1 and CDR2 sequences are SQVTM and ANQGSEA. This CDR3 comprises 12 residues.

The CDR3 protein is CASSLSSESTDTQYF. The CDR3 DNA reads as TGTGCCAGCAGTTTGTCTAGCGAAAGCACAGATACGCAGTATTTT. This chain links TRBV12-3 or TRBV12-4 with TRBJ2-3; D is possibly TRBD2 (6 bases). Trimming pared 3 bases from V and 0 bases from J, leaving 10 bases between. The CDR3 covers 15 residues.

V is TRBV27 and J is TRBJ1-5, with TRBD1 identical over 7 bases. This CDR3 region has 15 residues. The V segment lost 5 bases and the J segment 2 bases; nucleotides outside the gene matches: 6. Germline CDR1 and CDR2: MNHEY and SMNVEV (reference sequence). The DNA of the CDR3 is TGTGCCAGCAGTCCAGGGGGAATCGGCAATCAGCCCCAGCATTTT. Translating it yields CASSPGGIGNQPQHF.

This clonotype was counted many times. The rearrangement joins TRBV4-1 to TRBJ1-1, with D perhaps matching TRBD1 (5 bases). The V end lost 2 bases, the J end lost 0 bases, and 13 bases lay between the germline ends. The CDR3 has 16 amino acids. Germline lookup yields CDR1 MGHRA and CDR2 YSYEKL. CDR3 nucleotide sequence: TGCGCCAGCAGCCAAAGTATGGGGGAAATGAACACTGAAGCTTTCTTT. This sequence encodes CASSQSMGEMNTEAFF.

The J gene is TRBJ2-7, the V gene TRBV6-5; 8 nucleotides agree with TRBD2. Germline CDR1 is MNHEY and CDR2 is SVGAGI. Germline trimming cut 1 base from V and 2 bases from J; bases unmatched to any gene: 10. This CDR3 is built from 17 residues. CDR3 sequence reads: CASSYYGTDSGAYEQYF. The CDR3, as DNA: TGTGCCAGCAGTTACTACGGGACGGATAGCGGGGCCTACGAGCAGTACTTC.

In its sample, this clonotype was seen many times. The CDR3 bases are TGTGCCAGCAGCCAAGGGGCCTATGGCTACACCTTC. Translation gives CASSQGAYGYTF. The V call is TRBV3-1, the J call TRBJ1-2, with unresolved D. Germline assignment: CDR1 LGHDT and CDR2 YNNKEL (reference sequence). The ends were cut back, 1 base at V and 4 bases at J, with 4 bases in the middle. This CDR3 comprises 12 residues.

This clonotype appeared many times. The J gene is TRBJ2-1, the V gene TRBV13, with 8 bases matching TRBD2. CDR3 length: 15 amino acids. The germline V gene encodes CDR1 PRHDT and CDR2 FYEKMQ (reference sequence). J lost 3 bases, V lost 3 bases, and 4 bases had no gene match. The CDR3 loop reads CASSFRGTSYNEQFF. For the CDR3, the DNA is TGTGCCAGCAGCTTTCGGGGGACTAGCTACAATGAGCAGTTCTTC.

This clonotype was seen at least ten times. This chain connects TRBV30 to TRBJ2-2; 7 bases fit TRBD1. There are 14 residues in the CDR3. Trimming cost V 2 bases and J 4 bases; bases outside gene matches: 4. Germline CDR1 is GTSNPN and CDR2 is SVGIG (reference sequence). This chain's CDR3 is CAWSWAGGTGELFF. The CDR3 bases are TGTGCCTGGAGTTGGGCAGGGGGCACCGGGGAGCTGTTTTTT.

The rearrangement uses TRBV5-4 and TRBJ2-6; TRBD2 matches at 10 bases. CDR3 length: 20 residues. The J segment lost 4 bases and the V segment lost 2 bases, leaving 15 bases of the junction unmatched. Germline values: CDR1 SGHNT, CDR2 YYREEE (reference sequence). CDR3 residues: CASSFRLGLAGASGANVLTF. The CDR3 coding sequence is TGTGCCAGCAGCTTTCGACTTGGGCTAGCGGGAGCGTCGGGGGCCAACGTCCTGACTTTC.